This T cell receptor (beta chain) came from a study of PD-L1 blockade in urothelial cancer. Study details: It was around 2014 that patients started atezolizumab at 1,200 mg intravenously every 3 weeks. Individuals in the cohort had been given 0 to 3 earlier chemotherapy regimens. The median number of T cells present in blood samples was roughly 130,000.

The protocol was immunoSEQ multiplex PCR, while the TCRdb copy is restricted to in-frame clones and leaves out a portion. The table lists 25,000 to 35,000 clones, about 87% of them singletons. The CDR3 runs 16 residues. The J segment lost 3 bases and the V segment lost 5 bases, leaving 10 bases of the junction unmatched. CDR1 and CDR2 (germline): LNHDA, SQIVND (reference sequence). V gene TRBV19 combines with J gene TRBJ2-5, with 9 bases fitting TRBD2. The specimen comprised PBMCs, sampled around atezolizumab (anti-PD-L1) treatment. The sequence was obtained from a man in his fifties or sixties with urothelial cancer. The CDR3: CASSPHPRLAEETQYF. The CDR3 nucleotides are TGTGCCAGTAGTCCTCATCCGCGACTAGCGGAAGAGACCCAGTACTTC.